This T cell receptor beta chain derives from a study of OX40 agonist ivuxolimab in advanced cancers. Study details: A male proportion of about 80% was recorded, with mean age around 55 years and range 23 to 79.

Exclusion applied to patients with autoimmune disease history or systemic immunosuppression. Germline CDR1 is SGDLS and CDR2 is YYNGEE. This CDR3 spans 13 amino acids. The ends lost 6 bases at V and 2 bases at J; junction bases unmatched: 3. On this clone itself: The antigen is undetermined.

Some clones are missing from TCRdb's copy, which holds only in-frame ones; the method was immunoSEQ multiplex PCR. In the table there are about 51,000 clones, around nine tenths of which are singletons. Study-level results: Some nonresponders additionally presented with little normalized T-cell clonal expansion.

The chain combines TRBV9 with TRBJ2-5, with 8 nucleotides matching TRBD1. The clonotype comes from an adult with an advanced solid tumor such as melanoma, head and neck, liver or kidney cancer. Sequenced material: CD4+ or CD8+ T cells sorted from blood, taken in a trial of the OX40 agonist ivuxolimab. The CDR3: CASTRTGQETQYF. The CDR3 nucleotides read TGTGCCAGCACCAGGACAGGGCAAGAGACCCAGTACTTC. Variable domain in full (rest from reference TRBV9 and TRBJ2-5): DSGVTQTPKHLITATGQRVTLRCSPRSGDLSVYWYQQSLDQGLQFLIQYYNGEERAKGNILERFSAQQFPDLHSELNLSSLELGDSALYFCASTRTGQETQYFGPGTRLLVL.